Here is one T cell receptor beta chain with its context. Its target is unknown. The study ran its PCR with 60 Vbeta and 13 Jbeta primers. TCRdb keeps only in-frame clones here, not all; method: immunoSEQ multiplex PCR. The sample holds approximately 83,000 clones, 70% to 90% seen once. This sample was included in a study of cytomegalovirus exposure and HLA in healthy donors. On the study more broadly: About 180 million T cells yielded more than 90 million unique TCR beta sequences, as an earlier analysis found. Most genotyped donors, around 86% of 300 to 400, had Caucasian-associated genetic ancestry.

General study findings and limits: Immune exposure data for these donors was limited to CMV serostatus. The authors later found HLA-associated TCR beta chains more clonally expanded than equally common others.

The sample comprised PBMCs. The sequence derives from a man aged 18 to 29 in good health and CMV-seronegative.

The chain's CDR3 is CASSLTGGTLHF. CDR3 sequence (DNA): TGTGCCAGCAGCTTAACAGGGGGAACCCTCCACTTT. The gene calls are TRBV11-2 and TRBJ1-6; 8 bases are shared with TRBD1. The CDR3 consists of 12 residues. V shed 2 bases, J shed 14 bases, and the junction held 2 bases outside the gene matches. Per germline, CDR1 SGHAT and CDR2 FQNNGV.